This TCR beta chain was sequenced for a study of preoperative IRX-2 immunotherapy in early breast cancer. V was pared by 5 bases and J by 6 bases, with 17 bases between. The CDR3 contains 15 residues. In germline, CDR1 is SGHVS, CDR2 FQNEAQ. Sample treatment: preoperative locoregional IRX-2 cytokine immunotherapy. This phase Ib study tested locoregional IRX-2 cytokine immunotherapy given before surgery. TCRdb's table, derived via immunoSEQ multiplex PCR, lists solely in-frame clones and lacks some. This sample carries approximately 15,000 clones, under 95% of them seen once, and the ten largest clones take 25% to 35%.

The TCR was taken from a human donor with breast cancer. The chain carries TRBV7-8 and TRBJ1-5; unclear D gene. Sampling was carried out from a patient treated with IRX-2 immunotherapy. CDR3 sequence (DNA): TGTGCCAGCAGCAGCGAGGGAGGGTGGGGTCAGCCCCAGCATTTT. This codes for CASSSEGGWGQPQHF.